The T cell receptor (beta chain) under discussion was sequenced for a study of monozygotic twins with inflammatory bowel disease. A template switching step added UMIs, each with a 6-nucleotide sample barcode. For both chains, the TCRalpha and TCRbeta cDNA went through two nested PCRs of about 17 and 10 cycles. TCRdb re-called the 5' RACE reads, yielding one record per CDR3 amino acid sequence without DNA. This sample contains 350,000 to 400,000 distinct CDR3 sequences. With respect to this clonotype: No antigen is known for it.

Notes on the study in general: It was in IBD patients that TCRbeta diversity (inverse Simpson) was lower than in healthy co-twins.

Germline CDR1 LNHDA, CDR2 SQIVND (reference sequence). The CDR3 length is 12 residues. Sequencing was performed on blood. The chain joins TRBV19 to TRBJ2-2; the D call from TCRdb, TRBD1, cannot be confirmed without DNA. The TCR sequence derives from a human donor with ulcerative colitis or Crohn's disease, or a healthy co-twin of an affected twin (not recorded which). The CDR3 reads CATEGYTGELFF.